A selection of T cell receptor beta chains follows, all from one sample in a study of shared clonotypes between healthy human individuals. Produced via immunoSEQ multiplex PCR; TCRdb's table is partial and in-frame only. The data show approximately 1,000,000 clones, with approximately 80% seen just once and 0.89% held by the top ten. Sequencing was carried out using memory CD4+ T cells from PBMCs. The receptors here all came from a man aged 18 to 29 in good health. Some clones in this sample may be carry-over from other donors' samples. Each CDR3 is given with its conserved first and last residue. Clone size is stated in some rows and not others, as once, few, many or a class when expanded.

V gene | clone size | CDR3 protein
TRBV5-1 | . | CASSPRTGGNTEAFF
TRBV2 | . | CASRGQTQETQYF
TRBV5-1 | few | CASSLGLVSYEQYF
TRBV19 | . | CASSISPGGRNVELFF
TRBV10-1 | . | CASSESMAGAHNEQFF
TRBV18 | . | CASSLTGWDQPQHF
TRBV11-1 | . | CASSGKVFAEAFF
TRBV4-1 | once | CASSPLLRGVGNTEAFF
TRBV28 | . | CASALGRRGTDTQYF
TRBV11-2 | once | CASSFTGASEKLFF
TRBV11-2 | . | CASSSVGLAGNPYEQYF
TRBV5-1 | . | CASSQQGVLDTQYF
TRBV6-5 | . | CASSTKTGAGYGYTF
TRBV12-5 | . | CASGPSGTGDFSEF
TRBV28 | few | CASVRGGEQFF
TRBV6-6 | . | CASSGQIHTDTQYF